This T cell receptor beta chain was captured by sequencing in a study of low-dose radiotherapy and immunotherapy resistance in tumors. This CDR3 comprises 15 residues. Germline V gene data show CDR1 as MNHEY and CDR2 as SVGAGI. V lost 8 bases, J lost 3 bases, and 13 bases stayed unmatched. TRAV and TRBV primers primed cDNA for both TCRalpha and TCRbeta. Both a constant-region primer and a V-primer adapter served to amplify TCRs across approximately 19 PCR cycles. MiXCR, applied by TCRdb to the reads, yields one record per CDR3 protein. The data hold around 80,000 distinct CDR3 sequences, with 15% to 20% observed a single time. Time point of the sample: before trial treatment. The study gave donors nivolumab, ipilimumab, aspirin, low-dose cyclophosphamide and low-dose radiotherapy. This clonotype was observed at least ten times.

This clonotype was obtained from a male donor with prostate cancer. The specimen was PBMCs, collected before treatment. This chain links TRBV6-5 with TRBJ2-7, with TRBD1 identical over 7 bases. In DNA form, the CDR3 reads TGTGCCAGCGGCAATGTCAGACAGGGCGGCTACGAGCAGTACTTC. Its protein is CASGNVRQGGYEQYF.